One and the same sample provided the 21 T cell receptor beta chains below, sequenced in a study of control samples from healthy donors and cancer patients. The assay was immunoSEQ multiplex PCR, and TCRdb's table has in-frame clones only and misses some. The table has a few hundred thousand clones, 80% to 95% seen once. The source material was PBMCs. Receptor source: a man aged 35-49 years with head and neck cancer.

The CDR3 spells CASTQGTGAYEQYF. The CDR3 DNA reads as TGTGCCAGCACCCAAGGGACAGGAGCCTACGAGCAGTACTTC. This chain joins TRBV6-5 and TRBJ2-7; 8 bases map to TRBD1. The germline gives CDR1 MNHEY, CDR2 SVGAGI. The junction had 7 bases not matched to a gene; V was cut back by 7 bases and J by 2 bases. The CDR3 is made up of 14 amino acids.

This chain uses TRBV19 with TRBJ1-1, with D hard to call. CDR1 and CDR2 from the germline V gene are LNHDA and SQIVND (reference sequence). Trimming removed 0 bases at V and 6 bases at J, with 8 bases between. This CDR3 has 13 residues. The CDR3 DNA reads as TGTGCCAGTAGTATAGACTGGGAGGCTGAAGCTTTCTTT. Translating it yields CASSIDWEAEAFF.

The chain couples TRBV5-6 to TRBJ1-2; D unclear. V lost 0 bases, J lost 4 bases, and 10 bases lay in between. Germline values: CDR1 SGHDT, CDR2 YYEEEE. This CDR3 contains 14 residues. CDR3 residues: CASSLGHWGYGYTF. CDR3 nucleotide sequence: TGTGCCAGCAGCTTGGGTCACTGGGGCTATGGCTACACCTTC.

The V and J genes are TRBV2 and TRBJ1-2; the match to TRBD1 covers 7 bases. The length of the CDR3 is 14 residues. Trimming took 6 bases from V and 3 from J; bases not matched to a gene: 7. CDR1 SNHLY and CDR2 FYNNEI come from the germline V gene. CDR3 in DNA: TGTGCCAGCAGGGGAGGCAGGGGGTACTATGGCTACACCTTC. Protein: CASRGGRGYYGYTF.

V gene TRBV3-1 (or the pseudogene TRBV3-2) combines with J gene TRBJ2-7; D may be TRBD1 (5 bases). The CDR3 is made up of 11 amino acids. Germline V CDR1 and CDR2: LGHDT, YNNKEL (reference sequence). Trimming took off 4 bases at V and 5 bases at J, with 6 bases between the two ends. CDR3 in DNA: TGTGCCAGCAGCCCAGGGAACGAGCAGTACTTC. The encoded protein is CASSPGNEQYF.

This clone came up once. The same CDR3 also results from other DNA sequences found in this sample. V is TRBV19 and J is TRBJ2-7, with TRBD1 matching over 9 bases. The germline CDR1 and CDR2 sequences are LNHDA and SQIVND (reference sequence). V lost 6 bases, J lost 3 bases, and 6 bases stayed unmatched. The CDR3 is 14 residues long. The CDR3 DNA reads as TGTGCCAGTAGCTCGACAGGGGGGAGCTACGAGCAGTACTTC. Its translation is CASSSTGGSYEQYF.

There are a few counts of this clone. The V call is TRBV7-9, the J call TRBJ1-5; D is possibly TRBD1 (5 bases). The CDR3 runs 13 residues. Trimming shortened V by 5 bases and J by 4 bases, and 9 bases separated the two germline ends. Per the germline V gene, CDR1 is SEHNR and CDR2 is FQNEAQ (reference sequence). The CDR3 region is CASSPGGNQPQHF. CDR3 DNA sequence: TGTGCCAGCAGCCCGGGGGGAAATCAGCCCCAGCATTTT. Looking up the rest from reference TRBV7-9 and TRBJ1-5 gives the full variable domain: DTGVSQNPRHKITKRGQNVTFRCDPISEHNRLYWYRQTLGQGPEFLTYFQNEAQLEKSRLLSDRFSAERPKGSFSTLEIQRTEQGDSAMYLCASSPGGNQPQHFGDGTRLSIL.

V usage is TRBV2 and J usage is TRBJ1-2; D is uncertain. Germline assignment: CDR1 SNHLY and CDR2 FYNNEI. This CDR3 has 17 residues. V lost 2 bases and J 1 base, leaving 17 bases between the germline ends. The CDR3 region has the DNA TGTGCCAGCAGTGAACAAATCATCCCGAGGGATAACTATGGCTACACCTTC. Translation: CASSEQIIPRDNYGYTF.

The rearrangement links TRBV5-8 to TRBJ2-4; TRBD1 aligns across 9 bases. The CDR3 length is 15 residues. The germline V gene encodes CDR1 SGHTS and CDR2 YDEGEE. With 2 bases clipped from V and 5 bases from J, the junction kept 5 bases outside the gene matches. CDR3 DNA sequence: TGTGCCAGCAGCTTCGCGCGGACAGGGGAAAACATTCAGTACTTC. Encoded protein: CASSFARTGENIQYF.

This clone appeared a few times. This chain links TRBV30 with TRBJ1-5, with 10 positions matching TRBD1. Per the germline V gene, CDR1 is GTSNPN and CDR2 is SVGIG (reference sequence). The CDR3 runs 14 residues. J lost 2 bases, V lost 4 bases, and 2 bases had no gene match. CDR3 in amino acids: CAWTGTGGNQPQHF. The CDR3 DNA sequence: TGTGCCTGGACCGGGACAGGGGGCAATCAGCCCCAGCATTTT. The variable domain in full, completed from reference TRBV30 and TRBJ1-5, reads SQTIHQWPATLVQPVGSPLSLECTVEGTSNPNLYWYRQAAGRGLQLLFYSVGIGQISSEVPQNLSASRPQDRQFILSSKKLLLSDSGFYLCAWTGTGGNQPQHFGDGTRLSIL.

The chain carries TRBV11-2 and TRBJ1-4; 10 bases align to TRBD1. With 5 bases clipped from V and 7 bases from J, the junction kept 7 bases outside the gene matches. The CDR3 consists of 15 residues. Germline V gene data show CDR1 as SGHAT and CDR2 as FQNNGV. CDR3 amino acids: CASSQRQGASEKLFF. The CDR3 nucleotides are TGTGCCAGCAGCCAAAGACAGGGGGCTTCTGAAAAACTGTTTTTT.

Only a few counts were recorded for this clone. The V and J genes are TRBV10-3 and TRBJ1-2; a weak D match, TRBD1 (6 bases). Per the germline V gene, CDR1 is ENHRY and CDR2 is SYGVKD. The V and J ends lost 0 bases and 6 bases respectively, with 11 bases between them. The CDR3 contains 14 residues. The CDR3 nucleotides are TGTGCCATCAGTGAGTCGAACAGGGATGATGGCTACACCTTC. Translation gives CAISESNRDDGYTF.

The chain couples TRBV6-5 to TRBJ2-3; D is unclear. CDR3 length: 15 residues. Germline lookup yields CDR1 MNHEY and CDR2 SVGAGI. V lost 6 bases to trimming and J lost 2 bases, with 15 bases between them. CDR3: CASSLGNLDTDTQYF. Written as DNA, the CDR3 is TGTGCCAGCAGCCTAGGGAATCTCGACACAGATACGCAGTATTTT.

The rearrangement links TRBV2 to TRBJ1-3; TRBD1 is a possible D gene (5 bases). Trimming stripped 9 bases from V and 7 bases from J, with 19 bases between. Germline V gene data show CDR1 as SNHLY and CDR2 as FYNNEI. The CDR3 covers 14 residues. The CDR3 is CARSGTANENTIYF. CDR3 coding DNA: TGTGCCAGGTCCGGGACGGCCAATGAGAACACCATATATTTT.

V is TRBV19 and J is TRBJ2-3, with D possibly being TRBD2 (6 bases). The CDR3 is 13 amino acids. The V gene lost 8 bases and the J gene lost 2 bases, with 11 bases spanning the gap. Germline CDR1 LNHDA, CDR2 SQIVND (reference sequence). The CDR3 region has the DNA TGTGCCAGTGGGGACTGGGACACAGATACGCAGTATTTT. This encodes CASGDWDTDTQYF.

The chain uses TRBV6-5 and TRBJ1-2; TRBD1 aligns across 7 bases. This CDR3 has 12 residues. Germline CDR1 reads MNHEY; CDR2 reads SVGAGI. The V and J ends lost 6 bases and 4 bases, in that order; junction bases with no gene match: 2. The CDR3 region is CASSGTAYGYTF. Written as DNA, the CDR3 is TGTGCCAGCAGCGGGACAGCCTATGGCTACACCTTC.

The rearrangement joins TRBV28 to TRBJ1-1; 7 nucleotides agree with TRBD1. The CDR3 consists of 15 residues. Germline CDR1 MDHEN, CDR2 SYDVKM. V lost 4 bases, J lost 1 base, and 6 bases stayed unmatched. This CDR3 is CASSSPGTANTEAFF. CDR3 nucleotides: TGTGCCAGCAGTTCCCCCGGGACAGCGAACACTGAAGCTTTCTTT.

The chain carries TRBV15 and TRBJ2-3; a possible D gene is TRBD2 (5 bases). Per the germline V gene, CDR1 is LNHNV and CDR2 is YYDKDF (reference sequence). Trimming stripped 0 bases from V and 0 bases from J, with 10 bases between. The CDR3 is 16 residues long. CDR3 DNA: TGTGCCACCAGCAGAGATTACGGGGTTAGCACAGATACGCAGTATTTT. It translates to CATSRDYGVSTDTQYF.

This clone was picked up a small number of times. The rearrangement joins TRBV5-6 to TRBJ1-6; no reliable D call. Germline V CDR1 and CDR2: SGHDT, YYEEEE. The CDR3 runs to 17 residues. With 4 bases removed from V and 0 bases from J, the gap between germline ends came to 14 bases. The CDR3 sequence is CASSGLDGSSYNSPLHF. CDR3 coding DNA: TGTGCCAGCAGCGGGTTGGACGGAAGCTCCTATAATTCACCCCTCCACTTT.

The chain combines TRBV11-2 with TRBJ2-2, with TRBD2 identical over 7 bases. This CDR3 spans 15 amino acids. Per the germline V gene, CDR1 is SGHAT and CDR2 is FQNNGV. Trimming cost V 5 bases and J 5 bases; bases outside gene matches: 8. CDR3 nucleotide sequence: TGTGCCAGCAGCCTTTGGGGGAGGGGAACCGGGGAGCTGTTTTTT. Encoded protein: CASSLWGRGTGELFF.

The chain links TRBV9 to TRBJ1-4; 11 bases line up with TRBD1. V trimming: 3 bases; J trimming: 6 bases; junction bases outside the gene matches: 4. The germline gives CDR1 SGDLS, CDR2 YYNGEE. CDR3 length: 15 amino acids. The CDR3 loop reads CASSAPGQGDEKLFF. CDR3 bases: TGTGCCAGCAGCGCCCCGGGACAGGGGGATGAAAAACTGTTTTTT.